This T cell receptor (beta chain) is from a study of radiation and T cells in renal cell carcinoma (TCRdb year 2020). Describing the broader study: TCR beta sequencing covered 50 to 55 samples in total, comprising some 25 tumors and approximately 27 peripheral blood samples. The final blood draw took place at 4 weeks after radiation, the same time as nephrectomy. Across all 50 or so samples, 3,800,000 or so unique CDR3 nucleotide sequences encoding around 2.8 million unique CDR3 amino acid sequences were identified. Results the study describes overall, beyond this receptor: Tracking of blood repertoire dynamics stopped at four to five weeks after treatment, with no follow-up past that point. Because no pretreatment tumor biopsies were available, whether clonotypes were present in the tumor at baseline could not be determined. With a single-armed trial design, the study had no way to address how radiation dose or scheduling affects the TCR repertoire. In blood, the top tumor clonotypes increased between baseline and 2 weeks post-radiation and then shrank by 4 weeks, which suggests that tumor-resident clones expanded only transiently.

As to this clone: No cognate antigen has been identified for it. No much larger clonotype is one base removed from it; base qualities were not supplied.

Following the manufacturer's recommendations, the immunoSEQ kit was used to generate TCR beta libraries from genomic DNA. For library preparation, a first multiplex PCR was performed with proprietary primers, followed by a second PCR in which unique barcodes were added, and bead cleanups were performed after each round. Each sample batch included a kit-provided positive control reaction and a negative control reaction. The final libraries underwent checking on an Agilent 4200 TapeStation D1000 ScreenTape, volumetric pooling, and quantification by qPCR. Sequencing ran on an Illumina NextSeq500 with a MidOutput 150-cycle cartridge, using 156 Read1 and 15 Index1 cycles with kit custom primers. The pooled library was loaded at approximately 1 pM, and roughly 18% PhiX control was spiked in. The study's own analysis went as follows. The vendor-processed data were analyzed in R, and a clonotype was defined as all T cells that share the same CDR3 nucleotide sequence. For clone abundance analyses, frequencies were normalized to the 10,000 most abundant clones per sample. Public T cell clones, averaging fewer than five per sample, were removed before analysis. An abundance difference of at least 32-fold between compartments was the criterion for calling clonotypes tumor-enriched or baseline blood-enriched. A beta-binomial differential abundance model was applied to find clonotypes that expanded or contracted between blood time points. The Baroni-Urbani and Buser coefficient was used to measure tumor-blood repertoire similarity, and groups were compared with two-tailed Wilcoxon tests in R. Imported from immuneACCESS, the table was reduced by TCRdb to in-frame sequences with V and J called. These copies leave out some clones; in studies compared against another copy, an unresolved V gene accounts for under half, and the cause of the remainder is not known. D and trimming come from the DNA, and the V and J calls and clone size come from that table. This sample gives fewer than 45,000 clones in total; 82% of them show up just once. The ten largest make up around 26% of the sample.

What the time point label conveys for this sample: blood 4 weeks post-SBRT, at nephrectomy. The sample's treatment or condition label, in plain terms: 15 Gy SBRT to primary tumor, nephrectomy 4 weeks later. Samples were obtained from a clinical trial, in which 15 Gy stereotactic body radiation therapy was delivered to primary renal cell carcinomas and nephrectomy was performed 4 weeks later. To follow tumor-enriched clonotypes, peripheral blood was collected serially from radiation-treated patients at baseline and again at 2 weeks and 4 weeks after SBRT. All patients had renal cell carcinoma with clear cell pathology. The QIAamp DNA Blood Mini Kit (Qiagen) was used to prepare genomic DNA for TCR sequencing. The analyses included just those samples that passed every quality control check. Material: blood, obtained from a patient whose treatment included radiotherapy and nephrectomy. The sequence came from a woman between 70 and 85 years old with renal cell carcinoma.

The DNA sequence follows: TGTGCCAGCAGCCAACGGGGTGACTTCGCCGCCGGCTACACCTTC. Its protein is CASSQRGDFAAGYTF. Recombination linked TRBV9 to TRBJ1-2, with no confident D gene call. V lost 4 bases and J lost 8 bases; the stretch between them is 21 bases long. CDR1 and CDR2 were assigned from the germline V gene as SGDLS and YYNGEE. The CDR3 spans 15 residues, from the cysteine through the phenylalanine. Only the CDR3 DNA is retained, 45 bases long and in frame from the first base.